This T cell receptor beta chain is drawn from a study of T-cell memory formation after mild COVID-19. General observations from the study: Unconfirmed was the SARS-CoV-2 specificity of second-wave clones that peaked on day 37. Pre-infection memory carried some responding clones, suggesting that cross-reactive memory joined.

This clonotype came up a few times. Its target is not known. cDNA libraries for TCR alpha and TCR beta, carrying sample barcodes and UMIs, came from 5'RACE with constant-segment primers. TCRdb redid the calling of the 5' RACE reads with MiXCR, one entry per CDR3 protein. The sample holds 540,000 or so distinct CDR3 sequences, 20% seen once. This CDR3 comprises 15 residues. The germline V gene encodes CDR1 SGHKS and CDR2 YYEKEE (reference sequence). V gave up 2 bases and J gave up 1 base, with 10 bases separating them. The TCR sequence derives from an adult woman who had mild COVID-19 (a few samples of this study predate the infection). Cell type and time point are not known. Sequences were obtained from PBMCs or a T cell subset sorted from them (not recorded which). The chain has TRBV5-5 and TRBJ1-5; D is unclear. The CDR3 nucleotides are TGTGCCAGCAGCTTTCGGGGTGGGAGCAATCAGCCCCAGCATTTT. Encoded protein: CASSFRGGSNQPQHF. Combining the CDR3 with reference TRBV5-5 and TRBJ1-5 gives the whole variable domain DAGVTQSPTHLIKTRGQQVTLRCSPISGHKSVSWYQQVLGQGPQFIFQYYEKEERGRGNFPDRFSARQFPNYSSELNVNALLLGDSALYLCASSFRGGSNQPQHFGDGTRLSIL.